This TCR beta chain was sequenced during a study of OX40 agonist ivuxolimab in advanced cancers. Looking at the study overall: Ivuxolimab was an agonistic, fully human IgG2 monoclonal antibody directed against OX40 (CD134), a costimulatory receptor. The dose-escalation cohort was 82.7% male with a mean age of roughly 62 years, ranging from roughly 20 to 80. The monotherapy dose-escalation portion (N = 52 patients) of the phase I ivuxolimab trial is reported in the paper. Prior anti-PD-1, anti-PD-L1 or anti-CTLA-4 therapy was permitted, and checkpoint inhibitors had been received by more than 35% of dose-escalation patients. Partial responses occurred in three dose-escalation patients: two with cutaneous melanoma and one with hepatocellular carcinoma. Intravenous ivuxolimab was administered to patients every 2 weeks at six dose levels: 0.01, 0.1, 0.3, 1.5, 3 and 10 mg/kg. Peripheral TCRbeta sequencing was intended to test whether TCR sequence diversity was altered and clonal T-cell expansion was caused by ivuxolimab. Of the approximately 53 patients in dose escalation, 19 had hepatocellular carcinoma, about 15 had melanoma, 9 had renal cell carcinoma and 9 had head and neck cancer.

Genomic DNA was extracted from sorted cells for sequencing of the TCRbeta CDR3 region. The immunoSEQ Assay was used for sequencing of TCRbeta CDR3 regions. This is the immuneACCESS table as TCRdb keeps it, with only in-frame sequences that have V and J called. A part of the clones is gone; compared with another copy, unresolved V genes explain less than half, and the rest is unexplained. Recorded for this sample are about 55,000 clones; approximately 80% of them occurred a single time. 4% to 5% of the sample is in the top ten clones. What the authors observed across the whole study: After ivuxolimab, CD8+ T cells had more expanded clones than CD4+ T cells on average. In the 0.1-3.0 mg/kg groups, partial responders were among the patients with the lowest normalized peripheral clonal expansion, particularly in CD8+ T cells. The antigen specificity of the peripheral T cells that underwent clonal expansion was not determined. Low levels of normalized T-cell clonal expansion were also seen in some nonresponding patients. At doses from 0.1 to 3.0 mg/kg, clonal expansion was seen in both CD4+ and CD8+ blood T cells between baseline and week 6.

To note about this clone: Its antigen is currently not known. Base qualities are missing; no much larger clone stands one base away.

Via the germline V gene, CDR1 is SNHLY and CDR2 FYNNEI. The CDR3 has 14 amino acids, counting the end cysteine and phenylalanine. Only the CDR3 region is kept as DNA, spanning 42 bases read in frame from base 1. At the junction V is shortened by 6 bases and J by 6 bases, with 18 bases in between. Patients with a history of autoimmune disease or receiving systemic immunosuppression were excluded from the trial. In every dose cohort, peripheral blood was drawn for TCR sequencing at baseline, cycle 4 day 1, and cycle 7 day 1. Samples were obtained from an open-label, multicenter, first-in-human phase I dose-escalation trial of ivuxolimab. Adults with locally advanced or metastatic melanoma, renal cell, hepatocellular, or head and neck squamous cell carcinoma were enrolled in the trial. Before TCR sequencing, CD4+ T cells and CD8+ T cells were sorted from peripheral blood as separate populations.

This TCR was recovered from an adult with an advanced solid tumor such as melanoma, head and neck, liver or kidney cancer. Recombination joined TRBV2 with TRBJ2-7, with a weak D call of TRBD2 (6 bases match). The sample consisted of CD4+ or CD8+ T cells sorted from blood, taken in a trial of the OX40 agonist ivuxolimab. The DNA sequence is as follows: TGTGCCAGCAGACCGGACGGGGGAGGAGCCGAGCAGTACTTC. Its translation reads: CASRPDGGGAEQYF.